The clone carrying this TCR beta chain occurred many times. These data originate in a study of T cells in Graves' hyperthyroidism and ophthalmopathy. The CDR3 loop spans 21 amino acids. V lost 5 bases to trimming and J lost 0 bases; unmatched junction nucleotides: 22. Diagnostic assessment was based on clinical symptoms, serum thyroxine and TRAb, thyroid ultrasound and orbital computed tomography. Authors of the study amplified TCR beta CDR3 regions from RNA transcripts. TCR CDR3 regions were first amplified by RT-PCR with HTBI primers. Using its own MiXCR run on the multiplex PCR reads, TCRdb lists one record per CDR3 protein. Of about 500,000 distinct CDR3 sequences listed, over 13% are singletons.

V is TRBV12-3 or TRBV12-4 and J is TRBJ2-3; the match to TRBD2 covers 8 bases. Sequencing was done on a sample of blood. The origin of this receptor is a woman aged 18-35 years with Graves' hyperthyroidism. The chain's CDR3 is CASSPTVFGLADGTSTDTQYF. The CDR3 bases are TGTGCCAGCAGTCCCACCGTCTTTGGACTAGCAGATGGGACTAGCACAGATACGCAGTATTTT.